What follows are 15 T cell receptor beta chains derived from one specimen sequenced in a study of shared clonotypes between healthy human individuals. Profiled with immunoSEQ multiplex PCR; TCRdb holds only in-frame clones, not every one. The sample comprises about 1 million clones, approximately 80% of which are singletons, and about 0.52% rests with the top ten. Sequenced: memory CD4+ T cells from PBMCs. This sample's subset: CD45RA-negative fraction. The receptors originated from a man aged 18-30 years in good health. Some clones in this sample may be carry-over from other donors' samples.

In nucleotides, the CDR3 is TGTGCCAGCAGAGCCGATCTAGCCAAAAACATTCAGTACTTC. This gives the protein CASRADLAKNIQYF. The chain joins TRBV28 to TRBJ2-4; D not resolved. CDR1 and CDR2 (germline): MDHEN, SYDVKM. Between the trimmed V and J ends, which lost 6 bases and 0 bases, there was a span of 9 bases. The CDR3 extends over 14 amino acids.

The CDR3 nucleotides read TGCGCCAGCAGCTTTGGACAGGGTCGATACAATGAGCAGTTCTTC. This sequence encodes CASSFGQGRYNEQFF. This chain uses TRBV5-1 with TRBJ2-1, with TRBD1 identical over 8 bases. Unmatched junction bases numbered 5, after V lost 2 bases and J lost 4 bases. The length of the CDR3 is 15 residues. Germline V gene lookup returns CDR1 SGHRS and CDR2 YFSETQ.

This clone was seen a few times. CDR3 in amino acids: CASSSERALEAFF. DNA for the CDR3: TGTGCCAGCAGCTCGGAGAGAGCCCTTGAAGCTTTCTTT. The chain combines TRBV7-2 with TRBJ1-1; D is unclear. V was trimmed by 4 bases and J by 7 bases, leaving 13 bases between them. The CDR3 contains 13 residues. Looked up from germline, CDR1 is SGHTA and CDR2 is FQGNSA.

The chain uses TRBV7-2 and TRBJ2-2; no firm D call. Trimming left V 5 bases short and J 1 base short, with 8 bases between. The length of the CDR3 is 14 residues. Germline CDR1 is SGHTA and CDR2 is FQGNSA. This chain's CDR3 is CASSPVLNTGELFF. The CDR3 DNA sequence: TGTGCCAGCAGCCCCGTGCTGAACACCGGGGAGCTGTTTTTT.

The CDR3 sequence: CASSLGHEQYF. CDR3 DNA sequence: TGTGCCAGCAGTTTAGGACACGAGCAGTACTTC. The chain employs TRBV28 and TRBJ2-7; no clear D gene. V was shortened by 2 bases and J by 5 bases, with 4 bases between the two germline ends. Germline V gives CDR1 MDHEN, CDR2 SYDVKM. The length of the CDR3 is 11 residues. The variable domain in full, completed from reference TRBV28 and TRBJ2-7, reads DVKVTQSSRYLVKRTGEKVFLECVQDMDHENMFWYRQDPGLGLRLIYFSYDVKMKEKGDIPEGYSVSREKKERFSLILESASTNQTSMYLCASSLGHEQYFGPGTRLTVT.

This clone was seen a few times. This chain links TRBV15 with TRBJ2-2; D uncertain. There are 12 residues in the CDR3. Germline V gene sequence: CDR1 LNHNV, CDR2 YYDKDF (reference sequence). With 4 bases removed from V and 6 bases from J, the gap between germline ends came to 6 bases. The CDR3 coding sequence is TGTGCCACCAGCAAATTTGCCGGGGAGCTGTTTTTT. This gives the protein CATSKFAGELFF.

The gene calls are TRBV29-1 and TRBJ1-1, with no clear D. The CDR3 covers 13 residues. Trimming shortened V by 7 bases and J by 5 bases, and 17 bases separated the two germline ends. Germline CDR1 and CDR2: SQVTM and ANQGSEA. The CDR3 sequence: CSADVGEMTEAFF. The CDR3 DNA reads as TGCAGCGCGGATGTTGGGGAGATGACTGAAGCTTTCTTT.

This clone was observed a single time. V is TRBV19 and J is TRBJ2-5; D is unresolved. Trimming pared 3 bases from V and 5 bases from J, leaving 13 bases between. CDR3 length: 14 residues. CDR1 is LNHDA, CDR2 SQIVND, per germline (reference sequence). CDR3: CASSIPGRRETQYF. CDR3 nucleotide sequence: TGTGCCAGTAGTATCCCTGGGCGTCGGGAGACCCAGTACTTC.

The chain employs TRBV30 and TRBJ1-2; D uncertain. This CDR3 is built from 12 residues. V dropped 0 bases and J dropped 5 bases, with 7 bases sitting between them. In germline, CDR1 is GTSNPN, CDR2 SVGIG (reference sequence). The CDR3 spells CAWSVGRYGYTF. CDR3 in DNA: TGTGCCTGGAGTGTAGGCCGGTATGGCTACACCTTC.

The chain uses TRBV5-1 and TRBJ2-3; TRBD1 might be the D (6 bases). CDR1 and CDR2 (germline): SGHRS, YFSETQ. V lost 0 bases and J 2 bases, leaving 10 bases between the germline ends. The CDR3 is made up of 15 amino acids. In nucleotides, the CDR3 is TGCGCCAGCAGCTTGGTCCAGGGACACACAGATACGCAGTATTTT. Encoded protein: CASSLVQGHTDTQYF.

The chain employs TRBV6-5 and TRBJ2-5; the D is unclear. The CDR3 has 12 residues. The V gene lost 2 bases and the J gene lost 5 bases, with 6 bases spanning the gap. The germline CDR1 and CDR2 sequences are MNHEY and SVGAGI. CDR3 amino acids: CASSYIGETQYF. The DNA for the CDR3 is TGTGCCAGCAGTTACATAGGGGAGACCCAGTACTTC.

This clone has more than one count but fewer than ten. V gene TRBV6-5 combines with J gene TRBJ1-2, with 7 bases matching TRBD1. CDR1 is MNHEY, CDR2 SVGAGI, per germline. This CDR3 comprises 14 residues. Trimming removed 5 bases from V and 1 base from J; junction bases left unmatched: 4. The CDR3 nucleotides read TGTGCCAGCAGTCCAGGGGGGTTTAACTATGGCTACACCTTC. It yields the protein CASSPGGFNYGYTF.

The chain joins TRBV6-1 to TRBJ1-3; D unresolved. This CDR3 is 9 amino acids long. The germline CDR1 and CDR2 sequences are MNHNS and SASEGT. The CDR3 bases are TGTGCGTCGGGAAACACCATATATTTT. Amino acid sequence: CASGNTIYF.

V gene TRBV4-2 combines with J gene TRBJ2-1; D perhaps matches TRBD2 (6 bases). This CDR3 is built from 15 residues. Trimming took off 5 bases at V and 0 bases at J, with 11 bases between the two ends. Germline-derived CDR1 and CDR2 are LGHNA and YNFKEQ. The CDR3 bases are TGTGCCAGCAGCTCGCGGGATAGCTCCTACAATGAGCAGTTCTTC. Amino acid sequence: CASSSRDSSYNEQFF.

The CDR3 DNA follows: TGTGCCTGGAGTGTACGGTGGGAAAAACTGTTTTTT. Protein product: CAWSVRWEKLFF. V gene TRBV30 combines with J gene TRBJ1-4; D remains unclear. CDR1 is GTSNPN and CDR2 is SVGIG in the germline V gene (reference sequence). V shed 0 bases and J shed 8 bases, with 7 bases lying between them. The CDR3 spans 12 residues. Filled out from reference TRBV30 and TRBJ1-4, the complete variable domain reads SQTIHQWPATLVQPVGSPLSLECTVEGTSNPNLYWYRQAAGRGLQLLFYSVGIGQISSEVPQNLSASRPQDRQFILSSKKLLLSDSGFYLCAWSVRWEKLFFGSGTQLSVL.